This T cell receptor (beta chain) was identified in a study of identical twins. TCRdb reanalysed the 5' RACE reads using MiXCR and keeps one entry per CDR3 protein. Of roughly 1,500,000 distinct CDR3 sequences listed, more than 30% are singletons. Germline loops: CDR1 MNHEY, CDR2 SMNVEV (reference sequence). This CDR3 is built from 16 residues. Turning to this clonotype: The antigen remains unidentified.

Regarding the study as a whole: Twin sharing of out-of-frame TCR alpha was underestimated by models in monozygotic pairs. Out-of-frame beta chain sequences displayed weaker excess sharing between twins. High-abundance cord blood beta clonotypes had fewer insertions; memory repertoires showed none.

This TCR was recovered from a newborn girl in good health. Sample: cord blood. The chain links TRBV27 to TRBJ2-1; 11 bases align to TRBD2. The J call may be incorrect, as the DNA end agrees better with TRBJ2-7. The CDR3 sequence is CASSSGTSGSYNEQYF. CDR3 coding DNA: TGTGCCAGCAGTTCCGGGACTAGCGGCTCCTACAATGAGCAGTACTTC.